This T cell receptor (beta chain) comes out of a study of blood T cells in healthy people across ages. Study outcomes and limitations: Unknown CMV status may confound age-related changes in expanded clones. Older age coincided with a roughly linear decline in TCR beta diversity per million T cells.

For the second PCR, which ran for 7 to 11 cycles, a sample-barcoded 5' primer and a J-beta primer mix were used. TCRdb re-called the 5' RACE reads through MiXCR, storing one row per CDR3 protein. The data show about 780,000 distinct CDR3 sequences, 35% to 50% seen once. Samples each yielded at least 5 micrograms of total RNA. This clonotype has only a few counts. Its antigen remains unknown. The CDR3 is made up of 16 amino acids. CDR1 and CDR2 from the germline V gene are DFQATT and SNEGSKA (reference sequence). V trimming: 0 bases; J trimming: 1 base; junction bases outside the gene matches: 5. Material for sequencing was blood. The sequence came from a man older than 75 in good health. The chain is built from TRBV20-1 and TRBJ1-5; the match to TRBD1 covers 8 bases. CDR3 bases: TGCAGTGCTAGAGACACAGGGGGAGTCAGCAATCAGCCCCAGCATTTT. Translating gives CSARDTGGVSNQPQHF.